The 31 T cell receptor beta chains presented below share a single source sample, sequenced in a study of technical replicates of blood from a few donors. This table comes from immunoSEQ multiplex PCR, and its TCRdb copy is limited to in-frame clones, with some not included. The table lists around 70,000 clones, approximately 95% of them singletons. Source material: T cells isolated from PBMCs. The receptor source for this set is a human donor in good health.

V and J are TRBV4-2 and TRBJ2-4; D is possibly TRBD1 (5 bases). CDR3 size: 16 residues. Trimming pared 0 bases from V and 4 bases from J, leaving 13 bases between. CDR1 LGHNA and CDR2 YNFKEQ come from the germline V gene. In DNA, the CDR3 is TGTGCCAGCAGCCAAGATCAGGGATGGAGTAAAAACATTCAGTACTTC. It codes for CASSQDQGWSKNIQYF.

V gene TRBV5-4 combines with J gene TRBJ2-1; a possible D gene is TRBD1 (5 bases). Germline CDR1 and CDR2: SGHNT and YYREEE (reference sequence). V was clipped by 0 bases and J by 11 bases, with 9 bases between them. The CDR3 is made up of 12 amino acids. The CDR3 bases are TGTGCCAGCAGCTTGGGAAAGGGGAAGCAGTTCTTC. It yields the protein CASSLGKGKQFF. The full variable domain, its missing parts supplied by reference TRBV5-4 and TRBJ2-1, is ETGVTQSPTHLIKTRGQQVTLRCSSQSGHNTVSWYQQALGQGPQFIFQYYREEENGRGNFPPRFSGLQFPNYSSELNVNALELDDSALYLCASSLGKGKQFFGPGTRLTVL.

The chain joins TRBV18 to TRBJ2-1; 9 nucleotides align to TRBD2. CDR3 length: 15 amino acids. The germline V gene encodes CDR1 KGHSH and CDR2 LQKENI. Germline trimming cut 6 bases from V and 4 bases from J; bases unmatched to any gene: 7. CDR3 residues: CASSPTSGSYNEQFF. The DNA for the CDR3 is TGTGCCAGCTCGCCTACTAGCGGGTCGTACAATGAGCAGTTCTTC. The full variable domain, rest sourced from reference TRBV18 and TRBJ2-1, is NAGVMQNPRHLVRRRGQEARLRCSPMKGHSHVYWYRQLPEEGLKFMVYLQKENIIDESGMPKERFSAEFPKEGPSILRIQQVVRGDSAAYFCASSPTSGSYNEQFFGPGTRLTVL.

The chain combines TRBV5-4 with TRBJ1-1; 8 bases match TRBD1. In germline, CDR1 is SGHNT, CDR2 YYREEE (reference sequence). There are 14 residues in the CDR3. J gave up 2 bases and V 6 bases, and 6 bases lay outside the gene matches. The CDR3 DNA is TGTGCCAGCACGACAGGGGTTGAAAACACTGAAGCTTTCTTT. Protein: CASTTGVENTEAFF.

This chain joins TRBV5-4 and TRBJ1-2; D possibly corresponds to TRBD1 (5 bases). The CDR3 consists of 15 residues. Deletions cut 2 bases from V and 4 bases from J, with 15 bases between. Germline-derived CDR1 and CDR2 are SGHNT and YYREEE (reference sequence). The CDR3 DNA follows: TGTGCCAGCAGCTTCCTACAGGTATCCTCCTATGGCTACACCTTC. Translating gives CASSFLQVSSYGYTF.

The CDR3 nucleotides read TGCGCCAGCAGCCTCGGGACTAGCTTGGATGAGCAGTTCTTC. This gives the protein CASSLGTSLDEQFF. J is TRBJ2-1 and V is TRBV5-1; TRBD2 aligns across 9 bases. Per germline, CDR1 SGHRS and CDR2 YFSETQ. V trimming: 4 bases; J trimming: 8 bases; junction bases outside the gene matches: 7. This CDR3 is 14 amino acids long.

V is TRBV28 and J is TRBJ1-1; TRBD1 is a possible D gene (6 bases). CDR1 and CDR2 from the germline V gene are MDHEN and SYDVKM. This CDR3 comprises 14 residues. Between the trimmed V and J ends, which lost 5 bases and 1 base, there was a span of 11 bases. In DNA, the CDR3 is TGTGCCAGCAGTATAAGGGGGACGAACACTGAAGCTTTCTTT. This sequence encodes CASSIRGTNTEAFF.

The V and J genes are TRBV5-6 and TRBJ2-3; no firm D call. The V and J ends lost 2 bases and 4 bases respectively, with 14 bases between them. The CDR3 contains 15 residues. From germline, CDR1 is SGHDT and CDR2 YYEEEE. The CDR3 reads CASSFPGLLPDTQYF. The CDR3 DNA reads TGTGCCAGCAGCTTCCCCGGGTTATTACCAGATACGCAGTATTTT.

V is TRBV6-1 and J is TRBJ2-7; no clear D gene. Germline V lookup: CDR1 MNHNS, CDR2 SASEGT. V lost 1 base to trimming and J lost 4 bases, with 14 bases between them. The CDR3 consists of 15 residues. The CDR3: CASSEVQVFPYEQYF. The CDR3 DNA reads as TGTGCCAGCAGTGAAGTCCAGGTTTTCCCTTACGAGCAGTACTTC.

In this sample, this clone is medium-sized. This chain connects TRBV7-2 to TRBJ2-5; 10 bases fit TRBD2. Germline CDR1 reads SGHTA; CDR2 reads FQGNSA. Trimming removed 6 bases from V and 6 bases from J; junction bases left unmatched: 10. This CDR3 spans 15 amino acids. The CDR3 region is CASSRSGGAGKTQYF. The CDR3 DNA follows: TGTGCCAGCAGTCGGAGCGGGGGGGCCGGGAAGACCCAGTACTTC.

The chain recombines TRBV4-1 with TRBJ2-7; 8 positions match TRBD1. CDR1 and CDR2 (germline): MGHRA, YSYEKL. The CDR3 is 16 amino acids. Trimming cost V 2 bases and J 4 bases; bases outside gene matches: 10. The CDR3 DNA is TGCGCCAGCAGCCAATACGGGACAGGAAGGGGATACGAGCAGTACTTC. Encoded protein: CASSQYGTGRGYEQYF.

V and J are TRBV2 and TRBJ2-7, with 9 bases identical to TRBD1. This CDR3 is built from 13 residues. Germline V lookup: CDR1 SNHLY, CDR2 FYNNEI. Losses at the gene ends were 5 bases for V and 7 bases for J; bases not matched to a gene: 6. The CDR3 sequence is CASSIWTGEEQYF. Here the CDR3 DNA reads TGTGCCAGCAGTATCTGGACAGGGGAGGAGCAGTACTTC. Variable domain in full (rest from reference TRBV2 and TRBJ2-7): EPEVTQTPSHQVTQMGQEVILRCVPISNHLYFYWYRQILGQKVEFLVSFYNNEISEKSEIFDDQFSVERPDGSNFTLKIRSTKLEDSAMYFCASSIWTGEEQYFGPGTRLTVT.

The chain links TRBV4-2 to TRBJ2-2; D might be TRBD1 (5 bases). Germline V gene lookup returns CDR1 LGHNA and CDR2 YNFKEQ. Trimming left V 2 bases short and J 5 bases short, with 9 bases between. This CDR3 spans 14 amino acids. Here the CDR3 DNA reads TGTGCCAGCAGCCAACTCCAGGGAACCGGGGAGCTGTTTTTT. This sequence encodes CASSQLQGTGELFF.

DNA for the CDR3: TGCGCCAGCAAGGAGACAGAGGCTGGCGAGCAGTACTTC. Protein product: CASKETEAGEQYF. The rearrangement joins TRBV10-1 to TRBJ2-7, with D maybe TRBD1 (5 bases). The CDR3 consists of 13 residues. Per germline, CDR1 WNHNN and CDR2 SYGVQD (reference sequence). Trimming removed 7 bases from V and 6 bases from J, with 16 bases in between.

This chain joins TRBV11-2 and TRBJ2-3, with D maybe TRBD2 (6 bases). The CDR3 is 14 residues long. The germline gives CDR1 SGHAT, CDR2 FQNNGV. Trimming took 5 bases from V and 4 from J, leaving 13 bases between them. The CDR3 region is CASSPARLADTQYF. CDR3 coding DNA: TGTGCCAGCAGCCCCGCCCGACTAGCAGATACGCAGTATTTT.

This clone came up once. The chain combines TRBV7-2 with TRBJ2-5, with 12 bases aligning to TRBD2. The germline V gene encodes CDR1 SGHTA and CDR2 FQGNSA. The CDR3 has 16 amino acids. V was pared by 2 bases and J by 4 bases, with 5 bases of the junction left unmatched. The CDR3 sequence is CASSLSSGGAVETQYF. CDR3 DNA sequence: TGTGCCAGCAGCTTATCTAGCGGGGGGGCAGTAGAGACCCAGTACTTC.

This rearrangement joins TRBV2 to TRBJ1-1; D is ambiguous. The CDR3 covers 13 residues. Trimming left V 7 bases short and J 11 bases short, with 20 bases between. Per germline, CDR1 SNHLY and CDR2 FYNNEI. CDR3 coding DNA: TGTGCCAGCATTCCCCGGACTCTAAACGGGGCTTTCTTT. This codes for CASIPRTLNGAFF.

V is TRBV5-4 and J is TRBJ1-2; the match to TRBD1 covers 7 bases. The CDR3 sequence is 13 residues long. Germline CDR1 is SGHNT and CDR2 is YYREEE (reference sequence). Trimming cost V 3 bases and J 10 bases; bases outside gene matches: 9. Written as DNA, the CDR3 is TGTGCCAGCAGCTCGGGCCCGACAGGGCCCTACACCTTC. Its translation: CASSSGPTGPYTF.

The chain recombines TRBV11-3 with TRBJ2-7, with TRBD1 matching over 7 bases. The CDR3 runs to 14 residues. The V gene's germline CDR1 is SGHNT and CDR2 YENEEA. Losses at the gene ends were 8 bases for V and 2 bases for J; bases not matched to a gene: 9. As DNA, the CDR3 is TGTGCCAGCTCAGGGGAGACAGGGACCTACGAGCAGTACTTC. This translates into CASSGETGTYEQYF.

The chain couples TRBV27 to TRBJ2-7, with 10 nucleotides matching TRBD2. Germline CDR1 and CDR2: MNHEY and SMNVEV (reference sequence). CDR3 length equals 15 residues. Trimming at V came to 8 bases and at J to 2 bases, leaving 9 bases not matched to a gene. In DNA, the CDR3 is TGTGCCAGCGGTCCGATAGCGGGAGGAACCTACGAGCAGTACTTC. It is translated as CASGPIAGGTYEQYF.

V gene TRBV19 combines with J gene TRBJ1-2; the match to TRBD1 covers 7 bases. Trimming at V came to 7 bases and at J to 8 bases, leaving 13 bases not matched to a gene. CDR3 length: 14 residues. CDR1 LNHDA and CDR2 SQIVND come from the germline V gene (reference sequence). The CDR3 nucleotides are TGTGCCAGTAATGACAGGGATGTGTTCTGGGGCTACACCTTC. Amino acids: CASNDRDVFWGYTF.

The rearrangement uses TRBV2 and TRBJ2-7; the D is unclear. Germline-derived CDR1 and CDR2 are SNHLY and FYNNEI. V lost 3 bases, J lost 1 base, and 7 bases lay in between. This CDR3 has 13 residues. For the CDR3, the DNA is TGTGCCAGCAGTGAGCGCGGTTCCTACGAGCAGTACTTC. Residues: CASSERGSYEQYF.

The V and J genes are TRBV7-8 and TRBJ2-1; 8 bases are a match to TRBD2. Germline V gene data show CDR1 as SGHVS and CDR2 as FQNEAQ. V lost 5 bases and J lost 4; bases outside the gene matches: 4. This CDR3 has 14 amino acids. CDR3 nucleotide sequence: TGTGCCAGCAGCGCGGGGGGCCCGTACAATGAGCAGTTCTTC. It encodes CASSAGGPYNEQFF.

This chain connects TRBV20-1 to TRBJ1-2; D call uncertain. V dropped 3 bases and J dropped 8 bases, with 10 bases sitting between them. The CDR3 has 11 residues. Germline CDR1 reads DFQATT; CDR2 reads SNEGSKA (reference sequence). The CDR3 DNA follows: TGCAGTGCTAGGAGAGCCCAAGGCTACACCTTC. Its protein product is CSARRAQGYTF.

This clone was seen a single time. The chain recombines TRBV5-4 with TRBJ2-3, with D uncertain. Between the trimmed V and J ends, which lost 0 bases and 1 base, there was a span of 9 bases. The germline CDR1 and CDR2 sequences are SGHNT and YYREEE (reference sequence). The CDR3 runs to 15 residues. The CDR3, as DNA: TGTGCCAGCAGCTTGGCCTCTTCGGGCACAGATACGCAGTATTTT. It codes for CASSLASSGTDTQYF.

This clone was seen just once. The rearrangement uses TRBV15 and TRBJ2-5; D gene unclear. The CDR3 runs to 13 residues. The ends were cut back, 0 bases at V and 7 bases at J, with 9 bases in the middle. CDR1 and CDR2 (germline): LNHNV, YYDKDF (reference sequence). The chain's CDR3 is CATSRDLTGTQYF. DNA for the CDR3: TGTGCCACCAGCAGAGATCTCACGGGGACCCAGTACTTC.

With regard to this clone: One end of the junction varies from germline; a read error may be responsible. V usage is TRBV4-1 and J usage is TRBJ1-2; D unclear. CDR1 is MGHRA, CDR2 YSYEKL, per germline. This CDR3 comprises 15 residues. The CDR3, as DNA: TGCGCCAGCAACCAAGTAGGAGGAGGTAACTATGGCTACACCTTC. It is translated as CASNQVGGGNYGYTF.

This chain joins TRBV7-2 and TRBJ1-5; no clear D gene. Germline assignment: CDR1 SGHTA and CDR2 FQGNSA. The ends were cut back, 1 base at V and 5 bases at J, with 6 bases in the middle. The CDR3 runs 13 residues. CDR3 residues: CASSLDGHQPQHF. CDR3 nucleotides: TGTGCCAGCAGCTTAGATGGGCATCAGCCCCAGCATTTT.

The V and J genes are TRBV28 and TRBJ1-4, with TRBD1 identical over 8 bases. Germline CDR1 is MDHEN and CDR2 is SYDVKM. V trimming: 7 bases; J trimming: 4 bases; junction bases outside the gene matches: 8. The CDR3 is 15 residues long. CDR3 amino acids: CASTSRTGYNEKLFF. The CDR3 nucleotides are TGTGCCAGCACTTCACGGACAGGGTATAATGAAAAACTGTTTTTT.

This chain links TRBV4-2 with TRBJ2-7, with D hard to call. CDR1 and CDR2 (germline): LGHNA, YNFKEQ. Trimming cost V 2 bases and J 0 bases, with 17 bases left between them. This CDR3 has 17 residues. The CDR3 sequence is CASSQPALTTTSYEQYF. The CDR3 DNA is TGTGCCAGCAGCCAACCAGCGCTCACAACCACCTCCTACGAGCAGTACTTC.

This chain connects TRBV9 to TRBJ2-1, with 7 bases fitting TRBD2. The CDR3 contains 16 residues. Looked up from germline, CDR1 is SGDLS and CDR2 is YYNGEE. V was pared by 0 bases and J by 4 bases, with 7 bases of the junction left unmatched. The DNA of the CDR3 is TGTGCCAGCAGCGTAGTTGGGACTAAGGGATACAATGAGCAGTTCTTC. Encoded protein: CASSVVGTKGYNEQFF.